The 28 T cell receptor beta chains given below trace back to one sample, sequenced in a study of T cell repertoires in cytomegalovirus infection. TCRdb called the reads again in MiXCR, with one record for every CDR3 protein. The data hold 200,000 to 300,000 distinct CDR3 sequences, with roughly 6.5% observed a single time. Source material: PBMCs. The source is a human donor in good health (CMV status not recorded). Some clones in this sample may be carry-over from other donors' samples.

The table lists this clonotype with many counts. The rearrangement uses TRBV20-1 and TRBJ2-2, with 10 bases that match TRBD1. In germline, CDR1 is DFQATT, CDR2 SNEGSKA (reference sequence). J gave up 6 bases and V 3 bases, and 7 bases lay outside the gene matches. This CDR3 region has 15 residues. CDR3: CSARPGQGFAGELFF. For the CDR3, the DNA is TGCAGTGCTAGGCCGGGACAGGGGTTCGCCGGGGAGCTGTTTTTT.

This clonotype was counted many times. The chain recombines TRBV7-8 with TRBJ2-3; 9 bases map to TRBD1. In germline, CDR1 is SGHVS, CDR2 FQNEAQ. The CDR3 runs to 15 residues. After removal of 3 bases from V and 5 bases from J, the junction contained 6 bases not matched to a gene. The CDR3 is CASSLRDRVQDTQYF. The CDR3 DNA reads TGTGCCAGCAGCTTGAGGGACAGGGTGCAAGATACGCAGTATTTT.

Only a few counts were recorded for this clonotype. V usage is TRBV29-1 and J usage is TRBJ2-3, with D perhaps TRBD2 (6 bases). The CDR3 is 14 amino acids. Germline CDR1 is SQVTM and CDR2 is ANQGSEA. Trimming shortened V by 2 bases and J by 2 bases, and 11 bases separated the two germline ends. The CDR3 here is CSVERRGVTDTQYF. For the CDR3, the DNA is TGCAGCGTTGAACGGCGGGGAGTCACAGATACGCAGTATTTT.

This clonotype was observed many times. V is TRBV28 and J is TRBJ1-6; 7 bases match TRBD1. Trimming took 6 bases from V and 3 from J; bases not matched to a gene: 5. Per germline, CDR1 MDHEN and CDR2 SYDVKM. This CDR3 is 15 amino acids long. This CDR3 is CASSSGQFYNSPLHF. The CDR3 DNA is TGTGCCAGCAGCTCGGGACAGTTCTATAATTCACCCCTCCACTTT.

V gene TRBV3-1 combines with J gene TRBJ1-1, with D possibly TRBD1 on 5 matching bases. The germline V gene encodes CDR1 LGHDT and CDR2 YNNKEL (reference sequence). Trimming took 4 bases from V and 5 from J, leaving 14 bases between them. The CDR3 has 14 amino acids. The CDR3 spells CASSLLGEGTEAFF. CDR3 bases: TGTGCCAGCAGCCTGTTAGGGGAGGGAACTGAAGCTTTCTTT.

The V call is TRBV5-1, the J call TRBJ1-2; the D gene is possibly TRBD1 (5 bases). Germline values: CDR1 SGHRS, CDR2 YFSETQ. Trimming cost V 0 bases and J 6 bases, with 15 bases left between them. The CDR3 consists of 15 residues. The CDR3 DNA reads TGCGCCAGCAGCTTGGCCGGAGCGGGGGACCATGGCTACACCTTC. Translation: CASSLAGAGDHGYTF. The full variable domain, completed using reference TRBV5-1 and TRBJ1-2, is KAGVTQTPRYLIKTRGQQVTLSCSPISGHRSVSWYQQTPGQGLQFLFEYFSETQRNKGNFPGRFSGRQFSNSRSEMNVSTLELGDSALYLCASSLAGAGDHGYTFGSGTRLTVV.

This clonotype has at least ten counts. The genes are TRBV20-1 and TRBJ1-1; 12 positions agree with TRBD1. This CDR3 contains 13 residues. The J segment lost 3 bases and the V segment lost 6 bases, leaving 2 bases of the junction unmatched. The germline CDR1 and CDR2 sequences are DFQATT and SNEGSKA (reference sequence). CDR3 residues: CSAGQGADTEAFF. The CDR3 DNA follows: TGCAGTGCGGGACAGGGGGCAGACACTGAAGCTTTCTTT.

This clonotype showed up many times. This chain uses TRBV27 with TRBJ2-5, with 8 bases identical to TRBD1. The V segment lost 2 bases and the J segment 5 bases; nucleotides outside the gene matches: 13. The CDR3 is 17 amino acids. The germline CDR1 and CDR2 sequences are MNHEY and SMNVEV (reference sequence). The CDR3 region is CASSLKVQGALGETQYF. The CDR3 DNA reads as TGTGCCAGCAGTTTAAAAGTCCAGGGGGCTCTTGGGGAGACCCAGTACTTC.

The rearrangement joins TRBV18 to TRBJ1-2, with D possibly being TRBD1 (5 bases). Trimming took off 2 bases at V and 4 bases at J, with 17 bases between the two ends. There are 16 residues in the CDR3. Germline CDR1 and CDR2: KGHSH and LQKENI. Written as DNA, the CDR3 is TGTGCCAGCTCACCAGGGACGGAACTGGGGTCCTATGGCTACACCTTC. This codes for CASSPGTELGSYGYTF.

The sample holds many counts of this clonotype. This chain links TRBV29-1 with TRBJ1-2; a weak D match, TRBD1 (5 bases). The V gene lost 2 bases and the J gene lost 8 bases, with 15 bases spanning the gap. The CDR3 totals 13 residues. The germline V gene encodes CDR1 SQVTM and CDR2 ANQGSEA. The CDR3 sequence is CSVELWPTEGYTF. CDR3 DNA: TGCAGCGTTGAATTGTGGCCGACAGAGGGCTACACCTTC.

This clonotype was found a few times. The rearrangement links TRBV9 to TRBJ1-1, with TRBD1 matching 8 bases. The germline gives CDR1 SGDLS, CDR2 YYNGEE. CDR3 length: 13 residues. V gave up 8 bases and J gave up 9 bases; unmatched junction bases: 12. CDR3 in DNA: TGTGCCAGTAGCACCGGGACAGGCGAGAAAGCTTTCTTT. It yields the protein CASSTGTGEKAFF.

This clonotype was detected many times. V and J are TRBV4-1 and TRBJ2-2; tentatively, D is TRBD2 (6 bases). With 3 bases removed from V and 0 bases from J, the gap between germline ends came to 17 bases. Germline CDR1 is MGHRA and CDR2 is YSYEKL. CDR3 length equals 18 residues. CDR3 protein: CASSHLLPGLANTGELFF. The CDR3 DNA is TGCGCCAGCAGCCACTTACTCCCGGGACTTGCGAACACCGGGGAGCTGTTTTTT.

This clonotype occurred a few times. The chain joins TRBV18 to TRBJ2-1; tentative D call: TRBD2 (7 bases). The CDR3 runs 14 residues. CDR1 and CDR2 (germline): KGHSH, LQKENI. V was trimmed by 2 bases and J by 7 bases, leaving 12 bases between them. The DNA for the CDR3 is TGTGCCAGCTCACCAGGGGGGGGCCTTAATGAGCAGTTCTTC. This translates into CASSPGGGLNEQFF.

The CDR3 here is CSVHDRGGEQFF. CDR3 coding DNA: TGCAGCGTACACGACAGGGGAGGTGAGCAGTTCTTC. This rearrangement joins TRBV29-1 to TRBJ2-1, with 8 nucleotides matching TRBD1. The CDR3 sequence is 12 residues long. Germline V gives CDR1 SQVTM, CDR2 ANQGSEA. V lost 6 bases, J lost 9 bases, and 7 bases stayed unmatched.

The chain is built from TRBV20-1 and TRBJ1-5; no definite D call. Germline CDR1 and CDR2: DFQATT and SNEGSKA (reference sequence). Deletions cut 0 bases from V and 0 bases from J, with 6 bases between. CDR3 length equals 14 residues. CDR3 amino acids: CSARDIYSNQPQHF. The CDR3 region has the DNA TGCAGTGCTAGAGACATCTATAGCAATCAGCCCCAGCATTTT.

The chain joins TRBV7-9 to TRBJ2-5, with a tentative D call TRBD2 (6 bases). The CDR3 length is 15 residues. Trimming stripped 0 bases from V and 0 bases from J, with 8 bases between. Germline CDR1 is SEHNR and CDR2 is FQNEAQ (reference sequence). The chain's CDR3 is CASSLAREYQETQYF. CDR3 nucleotides: TGTGCCAGCAGCTTAGCCCGGGAGTACCAAGAGACCCAGTACTTC.

The table lists this clonotype with many counts. The gene calls are TRBV11-2 and TRBJ1-5; possibly TRBD1 for D (6 bases). This CDR3 spans 14 amino acids. V shed 5 bases and J shed 4 bases, with 12 bases lying between them. Germline CDR1 is SGHAT and CDR2 is FQNNGV. DNA for the CDR3: TGTGCCAGCAGCCGGGGCACAGGGAATCAGCCCCAGCATTTT. Translating it yields CASSRGTGNQPQHF. The complete variable domain, with remaining parts taken from reference TRBV11-2 and TRBJ1-5, reads EAGVAQSPRYKIIEKRQSVAFWCNPISGHATLYWYQQILGQGPKLLIQFQNNGVVDDSQLPKDRFSAERLKGVDSTLKIQPAKLEDSAVYLCASSRGTGNQPQHFGDGTRLSIL.

The V gene is TRBV3-1, the J gene TRBJ2-1; 8 nucleotides match TRBD2. CDR3 length: 14 residues. CDR1 is LGHDT and CDR2 is YNNKEL in the germline V gene (reference sequence). Unmatched junction bases numbered 4, after V lost 2 bases and J lost 7 bases. Here the CDR3 DNA reads TGTGCCAGCAGCCAACAACTAGCGGCGAATGAGCAGTTCTTC. Amino acid sequence: CASSQQLAANEQFF.

This clonotype was found many times. This chain links TRBV20-1 with TRBJ2-7; TRBD2 might be the D (5 bases). Between the trimmed V and J ends, which lost 2 bases and 1 base, there was a span of 9 bases. The CDR3 loop spans 13 amino acids. Germline V lookup: CDR1 DFQATT, CDR2 SNEGSKA (reference sequence). The CDR3 DNA reads as TGCAGTGCTAGATGGACGGGGTCCTACGAGCAGTACTTC. Translation gives CSARWTGSYEQYF.

This clonotype was counted many times. This chain uses TRBV27 with TRBJ2-1, with 11 nucleotides matching TRBD2. The V gene end was trimmed by 0 bases and the J gene end by 8 bases; junction bases not matched to a gene: 6. Germline V gene data show CDR1 as MNHEY and CDR2 as SMNVEV (reference sequence). This CDR3 contains 16 residues. CDR3 sequence reads: CASSLSLAGGYYEQFF. In DNA form, the CDR3 reads TGTGCCAGCAGTTTATCGCTAGCGGGGGGATACTATGAGCAGTTCTTC.

This clonotype was found many times. This chain connects TRBV20-1 to TRBJ1-2; the match to TRBD1 covers 9 bases. The germline V gene has CDR1 DFQATT and CDR2 SNEGSKA (reference sequence). The CDR3 loop spans 12 amino acids. The V segment lost 8 bases and the J segment 2 bases; nucleotides outside the gene matches: 3. The CDR3 DNA reads as TGCAGTCGGGGACAGGGAAACTATGGCTACACCTTC. It translates to CSRGQGNYGYTF.

CDR3 region: CSAESFFGDPTYNEQFF. CDR3 in DNA: TGCAGTGCTGAGTCATTTTTCGGGGACCCTACCTACAATGAGCAGTTCTTC. The rearrangement joins TRBV20-1 to TRBJ2-1, with D perhaps given as TRBD1 or TRBD2 (5 bases each). The V end was cut by 5 bases, the J end by 2 bases, with 22 bases between. The CDR3 spans 17 residues. The germline gives CDR1 DFQATT, CDR2 SNEGSKA (reference sequence).

This clonotype has only a few counts. The chain's CDR3 is CASSVLAGVDTQYF. The CDR3, as DNA: TGTGCCAGCAGCGTACTAGCGGGGGTAGATACGCAGTATTTT. This chain joins TRBV9 and TRBJ2-3; 10 positions match TRBD2. This CDR3 contains 14 residues. The germline CDR1 and CDR2 sequences are SGDLS and YYNGEE. V lost 1 base, J lost 5 bases, and 1 base stayed unmatched.

This clonotype occurred many times. V usage is TRBV6-2 or TRBV6-3 and J usage is TRBJ2-5, with D possibly being TRBD1 (5 bases). Trimming removed 8 bases from V and 0 bases from J, with 10 bases in between. The V gene's germline CDR1 is MNHEY and CDR2 SVGEGT. This CDR3 comprises 13 residues. CDR3 bases: TGTGCCAGCGTACACAGGTACCAAGAGACCCAGTACTTC. The encoded protein is CASVHRYQETQYF.

A word on this clonotype: A much larger clone differs by one base, so this may be a read error. This rearrangement joins TRBV5-1 to TRBJ1-1; D not certain. This CDR3 spans 15 amino acids. Trimming shortened V by 3 bases and J by 2 bases, and 14 bases separated the two germline ends. Germline CDR1 SGHRS, CDR2 YFSETQ. CDR3 region: CASSSGGSDNTEAFF. The DNA for the CDR3 is TGCGCCAGCAGCTCGGGCGGGAGTGATAACACTGAAGCTTTCTTT.

The sample holds many counts of this clonotype. The V and J genes are TRBV11-2 and TRBJ1-4, with 7 bases aligning to TRBD1. Germline V gene sequence: CDR1 SGHAT, CDR2 FQNNGV. CDR3 size: 15 residues. Losses at the gene ends were 6 bases for V and 6 bases for J; bases not matched to a gene: 10. CDR3 nucleotides: TGTGCCAGCAGTTCCAGGGGGTTTGCGGATGAAAAACTGTTTTTT. Protein product: CASSSRGFADEKLFF.

This clonotype has at least ten counts. Germline and junction disagree at one end, which may indicate a read error. The rearrangement links TRBV7-2 to TRBJ2-1, with 11 bases lining up with TRBD2. The CDR3 contains 15 residues. Germline V CDR1 and CDR2: SGHTA, FQGNSA. The CDR3 DNA follows: TGTGCCAGCAGCCTAGCGGGGGGTACCTACAATGAGCAGTTCTTC. This translates into CASSLAGGTYNEQFF.

This clonotype showed up many times. This rearrangement joins TRBV7-2 to TRBJ2-2; D is undetermined. This CDR3 is built from 14 residues. Per germline, CDR1 SGHTA and CDR2 FQGNSA. V was clipped by 6 bases and J by 4 bases, with 12 bases between them. CDR3 coding DNA: TGTGCCAGCAGACCAACGGAAACCACCGGGGAGCTGTTTTTT. It specifies CASRPTETTGELFF.